These 16 T cell receptor beta chains share one sample of origin, sequenced in a study of cytomegalovirus exposure and HLA in healthy donors. With 60 Vbeta and 13 Jbeta primers, the PCR was carried out. Some clones are missing from TCRdb's copy, which holds only in-frame ones; the method was immunoSEQ multiplex PCR. The sample carries some 140,000 clones, roughly 83% recorded once. Material: PBMCs. The receptors derive from a man younger than 45 in good health and CMV-seropositive.

The chain recombines TRBV9 with TRBJ1-3; possible D gene TRBD1, 5 bases. V was trimmed by 1 base and J by 6 bases, leaving 11 bases between them. Per germline, CDR1 SGDLS and CDR2 YYNGEE. The CDR3 spans 14 residues. CDR3 residues: CASSVFGGSNTIYF. The CDR3 DNA reads as TGTGCCAGCAGCGTATTCGGGGGTTCAAACACCATATATTTT.

CDR3 sequence (DNA): TGCGCCAGCAGAATTACGACTAGCTCCTACGAGCAGTACTTC. Translating it yields CASRITTSSYEQYF. The rearrangement links TRBV5-1 to TRBJ2-5, with a possible D match to TRBD2 (6 bases). The last part of the DNA fits TRBJ2-7 better; the J call may be wrong. This CDR3 has 14 amino acids. Germline CDR1 and CDR2: SGHRS and YFSETQ.

The CDR3: CASSPGLAGATDTQYF. Written as DNA, the CDR3 is TGTGCCAGCAGCCCGGGACTAGCGGGAGCCACAGATACGCAGTATTTT. This chain connects TRBV7-2 to TRBJ2-3; 14 bases match TRBD2. Per germline, CDR1 SGHTA and CDR2 FQGNSA. The V and J ends lost 5 bases and 2 bases, in that order; junction bases with no gene match: 3. This CDR3 comprises 16 residues.

In its sample, this clone was seen once. This rearrangement joins TRBV5-4 to TRBJ2-2; D is uncertain. CDR3 length: 15 residues. CDR1 and CDR2 from the germline V gene are SGHNT and YYREEE (reference sequence). Trimming pared 0 bases from V and 3 bases from J, leaving 9 bases between. The DNA for the CDR3 is TGTGCCAGCAGCTTGGCGGGTAAAGACACCGGGGAGCTGTTTTTT. Protein sequence: CASSLAGKDTGELFF.

The chain joins TRBV19 to TRBJ1-1, with 7 bases matching TRBD1. This CDR3 spans 13 amino acids. J gave up 0 bases and V 8 bases, and 3 bases lay outside the gene matches. Germline V lookup: CDR1 LNHDA, CDR2 SQIVND (reference sequence). CDR3 nucleotide sequence: TGTGCCAGTCGGGACAGATTGAACACTGAAGCTTTCTTT. The encoded protein is CASRDRLNTEAFF.

V is TRBV4-2 and J is TRBJ1-1, with D possibly TRBD1 on 5 matching bases. The CDR3 length is 15 residues. V lost 0 bases, J lost 3 bases, and 11 bases lay in between. From germline, CDR1 is LGHNA and CDR2 YNFKEQ. CDR3 nucleotides: TGTGCCAGCAGCCAAGATTTCCTAGGGGACACTGAAGCTTTCTTT. Translated, it gives CASSQDFLGDTEAFF.

This chain uses TRBV7-2 with TRBJ1-1, with D hard to call. Germline CDR1 reads SGHTA; CDR2 reads FQGNSA. V lost 1 base to trimming and J lost 0 bases, with 12 bases between them. CDR3 length equals 16 residues. Here the CDR3 DNA reads TGTGCCAGCAGCTTAGGAGGGCCCTCTATGAACACTGAAGCTTTCTTT. Translation gives CASSLGGPSMNTEAFF.

The chain carries TRBV7-6 and TRBJ1-2; 7 positions agree with TRBD1. Trimming cost V 5 bases and J 4 bases; bases outside gene matches: 7. Per the germline V gene, CDR1 is SGHVS and CDR2 is FNYEAQ. The CDR3 is 14 amino acids. CDR3 coding DNA: TGTGCCAGCAGCCCCATGGGACAGCCCTATGGCTACACCTTC. Translating gives CASSPMGQPYGYTF.

The J gene is TRBJ2-7, the V gene TRBV19, with 10 bases matching TRBD1. Trimming removed 5 bases from V and 3 bases from J; junction bases left unmatched: 4. This CDR3 contains 14 residues. Germline V gives CDR1 LNHDA, CDR2 SQIVND (reference sequence). Here the CDR3 reads CASSFGTGDYEQYF. In DNA, the CDR3 is TGTGCCAGTAGTTTCGGGACAGGGGACTACGAGCAGTACTTC.

This clone appeared a few times. CDR3: CASSLRGTTNEKLFF. The CDR3 DNA reads as TGCGCCAGCAGCTTACGGGGGACAACTAATGAAAAACTGTTTTTT. This rearrangement joins TRBV5-1 to TRBJ1-4, with TRBD1 as a possible D gene (5 bases). The V gene's germline CDR1 is SGHRS and CDR2 YFSETQ. Trimming pared 2 bases from V and 0 bases from J, leaving 8 bases between. The CDR3 is 15 amino acids.

The chain uses TRBV5-1 and TRBJ2-1; 7 bases map to TRBD2. The V and J ends lost 6 bases and 1 base, in that order; junction bases with no gene match: 10. Germline V CDR1 and CDR2: SGHRS, YFSETQ. This CDR3 spans 16 amino acids. Here the CDR3 DNA reads TGCGCCAGCACTCGTGATAAGCGGGGATCCTACAATGAGCAGTTCTTC. It translates to CASTRDKRGSYNEQFF.

The chain joins TRBV10-3 to TRBJ1-5; D is possibly TRBD1 (6 bases). Germline assignment: CDR1 ENHRY and CDR2 SYGVKD. The CDR3 is 15 residues long. The V end was cut by 6 bases, the J end by 3 bases, with 15 bases between. CDR3 nucleotide sequence: TGTGCCATCAGGGCCGGGACAACGATCAATCAGCCCCAGCATTTT. Its translation: CAIRAGTTINQPQHF.

V is TRBV18 and J is TRBJ2-5; 10 bases are a match to TRBD1. The V gene end was trimmed by 3 bases and the J gene end by 5 bases; junction bases not matched to a gene: 9. The germline V gene has CDR1 KGHSH and CDR2 LQKENI. The CDR3 is made up of 16 amino acids. In DNA, the CDR3 is TGTGCCAGCTCACCCCTCCAGACAGGGGGCCGCGAGACCCAGTACTTC. Translation: CASSPLQTGGRETQYF.

V is TRBV7-9 and J is TRBJ2-2, with D perhaps matching TRBD1 (5 bases). Per germline, CDR1 SEHNR and CDR2 FQNEAQ (reference sequence). Between the trimmed V and J ends, which lost 5 bases and 4 bases, there was a span of 17 bases. The CDR3 length is 16 residues. This chain's CDR3 is CASSGSGQMGTGELFF. In nucleotides, the CDR3 is TGTGCCAGCAGCGGATCTGGACAAATGGGCACCGGGGAGCTGTTTTTT.

This chain uses TRBV5-1 with TRBJ2-1; 9 nucleotides align to TRBD2. V was pared by 4 bases and J by 8 bases, with 7 bases of the junction left unmatched. The CDR3 loop spans 14 amino acids. The germline gives CDR1 SGHRS, CDR2 YFSETQ. CDR3 sequence (DNA): TGCGCCAGCAGCGCGGGACTAGCTGTCGATGAGCAGTTCTTC. Translated: CASSAGLAVDEQFF.

This rearrangement joins TRBV6-5 to TRBJ2-7; TRBD2 might be the D (6 bases). V lost 7 bases and J 6 bases, leaving 19 bases between the germline ends. There are 14 residues in the CDR3. Germline V gene sequence: CDR1 MNHEY, CDR2 SVGAGI. Written as DNA, the CDR3 is TGTGCCAGCATTCGGGACTCTTCCGGGGGCGAGCAGTACTTC. This encodes CASIRDSSGGEQYF.